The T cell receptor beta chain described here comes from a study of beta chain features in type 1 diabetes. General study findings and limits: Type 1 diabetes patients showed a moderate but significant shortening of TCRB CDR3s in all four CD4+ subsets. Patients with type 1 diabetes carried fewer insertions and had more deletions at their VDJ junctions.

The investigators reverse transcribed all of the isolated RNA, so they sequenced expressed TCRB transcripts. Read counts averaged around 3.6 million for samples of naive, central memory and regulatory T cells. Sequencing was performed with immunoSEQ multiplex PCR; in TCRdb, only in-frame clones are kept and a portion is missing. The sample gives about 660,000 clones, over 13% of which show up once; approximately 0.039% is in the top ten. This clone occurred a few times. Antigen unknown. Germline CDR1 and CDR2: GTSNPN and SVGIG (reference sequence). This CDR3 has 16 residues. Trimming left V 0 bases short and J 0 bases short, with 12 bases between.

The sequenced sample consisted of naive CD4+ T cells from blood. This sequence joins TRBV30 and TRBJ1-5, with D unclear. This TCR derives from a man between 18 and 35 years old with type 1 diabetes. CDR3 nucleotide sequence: TGTGCCTGGAGTGTACGTACCGGATATAGCAATCAGCCCCAGCATTTT. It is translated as CAWSVRTGYSNQPQHF.